Sequencing of this T cell receptor (beta chain) was carried out in a study of cytomegalovirus exposure and HLA in healthy donors. CDR1 SEHNR and CDR2 FQNEAQ come from the germline V gene (reference sequence). V gave up 5 bases and J gave up 4 bases, with 14 bases separating them. The CDR3 is made up of 14 amino acids. Clones were read by immunoSEQ multiplex PCR, and TCRdb kept only the in-frame ones, dropping some. The sample holds roughly 50,000 clones, under 95% seen once. The receptor's source is a man aged 18 to 30 in good health and CMV-seronegative. The chain links TRBV7-9 to TRBJ1-1; D not resolved. Sequenced: PBMCs. The CDR3 coding sequence is TGTGCCAGCAGCGCTGAGGCCCGGGGCACTGAAGCTTTCTTT. Translating it yields CASSAEARGTEAFF.